A selection of T cell receptor beta chains follows, all from one sample in a study of blood T cell repertoires in COVID-19. The protocol was immunoSEQ multiplex PCR, while the TCRdb copy is restricted to in-frame clones and leaves out a portion. The table has roughly 250,000 clones, roughly four fifths seen once. The material sequenced was peripheral blood. The source is a middle-aged man with acute or convalescent COVID-19. The CDR3 runs from the conserved cysteine through the conserved F or W. The order of the fields is D gene, clone size, J gene, CDR3 length, V gene, CDR3 protein, CDR3 DNA. A D gene is named only where the DNA matches it firmly. Size tells how often a clone was seen (once, few, many) or the class of an expanded clone, and some rows leave it out.

>NA|NA|TRBJ1-6|14|TRBV6-5
CASSSTGYNSPLHF
TGTGCCAGCAGTTCGACAGGCTATAATTCACCCCTCCACTTT
>NA|NA|TRBJ2-2|16|TRBV6-1
CASSVLGAPNTGELFF
TGTGCCAGCAGTGTATTGGGGGCCCCGAACACCGGGGAGCTGTTTTTT
>NA|NA|TRBJ2-3|17|TRBV27
CASSWGPLPGSTDTQYF
TGTGCCAGCAGTTGGGGTCCCCTCCCGGGAAGCACAGATACGCAGTATTTT
>NA|NA|TRBJ1-2|16|TRBV7-2
CASSIRDSPRNYGYTF
TGTGCCAGCAGCATCCGGGACTCCCCGCGGAACTATGGCTACACCTTC
>NA|once|TRBJ1-1|15|TRBV18
CASSPRRDPNTEAFF
TGTGCCAGCTCACCACGGAGGGACCCGAACACTGAAGCTTTCTTT
>TRBD1|NA|TRBJ1-1|17|TRBV27
CASSLSNTGAPYTEAFF
TGTGCCAGCAGTTTATCAAATACAGGGGCCCCCTACACTGAAGCTTTCTTT
>TRBD2|NA|TRBJ2-7|16|TRBV19
CASSPLSLGGPHEQYF
TGTGCCAGTAGTCCTTTGAGCTTGGGAGGGCCCCACGAGCAGTACTTC
>NA|NA|TRBJ2-5|14|TRBV18
CASSPPSGLETQYF
TGTGCCAGCTCACCACCTTCAGGGTTGGAGACCCAGTACTTC
>NA|NA|TRBJ2-5|16|TRBV3-1/TRBV3-2
CASSQGTDLYQETQYF
TGTGCCAGCAGCCAAGGGACAGATCTTTACCAAGAGACCCAGTACTTC
>TRBD1|NA|TRBJ1-2|14|TRBV4-1
CASSLEGSGGTYTF
TGCGCCAGCAGCCTAGAGGGGTCAGGGGGCACCTACACCTTC
>TRBD2|few|TRBJ2-1|15|TRBV6-6
CASRELAGGPYEQFF
TGTGCCAGCAGGGAACTAGCGGGAGGGCCCTATGAGCAGTTCTTC
>TRBD1|NA|TRBJ1-6|15|TRBV7-9
CASSLGQGSNSPLHF
TGTGCCAGCAGCCTCGGACAGGGCAGTAATTCACCCCTCCACTTT
>NA|NA|TRBJ1-5|17|TRBV5-5
CASSFLTTDRTYQPQHF
TGTGCCAGCAGCTTTCTGACAACCGACAGGACCTATCAGCCCCAGCATTTT
>NA|NA|TRBJ1-4|13|TRBV18
CASSPSRTVELFF
TGTGCCAGCTCACCAAGCCGAACCGTAGAACTGTTTTTT
>NA|NA|TRBJ1-2|12|TRBV11-3
CASSNSLYGYTF
TGTGCCAGCAGCAACTCACTCTATGGCTACACCTTC
>TRBD1|NA|TRBJ2-3|15|TRBV5-1
CASSPLGRGSDTQYF
TGCGCCAGCAGCCCCCTGGGCAGGGGGTCAGATACGCAGTATTTT
>NA|NA|TRBJ2-2|15|TRBV5-5
CASSLEGVKAGELFF
TGTGCCAGCAGCTTGGAAGGGGTAAAGGCCGGGGAGCTGTTTTTT
>NA|NA|TRBJ2-7|13|TRBV2
CASSEGLADEQYF
TGTGCCAGCAGTGAAGGGCTAGCCGACGAGCAGTACTTC